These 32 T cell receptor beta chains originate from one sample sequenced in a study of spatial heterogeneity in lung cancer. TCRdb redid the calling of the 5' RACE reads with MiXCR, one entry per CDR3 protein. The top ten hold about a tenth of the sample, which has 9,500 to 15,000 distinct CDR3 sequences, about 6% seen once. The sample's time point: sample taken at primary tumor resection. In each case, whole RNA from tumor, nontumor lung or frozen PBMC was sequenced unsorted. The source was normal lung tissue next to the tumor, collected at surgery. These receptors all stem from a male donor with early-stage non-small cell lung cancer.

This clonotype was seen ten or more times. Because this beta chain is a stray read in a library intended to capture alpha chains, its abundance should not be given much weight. CDR3: CASMEEGTGELFF. The CDR3 nucleotides read TGTGCCAGCATGGAAGAGGGCACCGGGGAGCTGTTTTTT. The chain combines TRBV2 with TRBJ2-2, with a weak D call TRBD2 (5 bases). V lost 7 bases and J 4 bases, leaving 10 bases between the germline ends. The CDR3 is made up of 13 amino acids. CDR1 is SNHLY and CDR2 is FYNNEI in the germline V gene.

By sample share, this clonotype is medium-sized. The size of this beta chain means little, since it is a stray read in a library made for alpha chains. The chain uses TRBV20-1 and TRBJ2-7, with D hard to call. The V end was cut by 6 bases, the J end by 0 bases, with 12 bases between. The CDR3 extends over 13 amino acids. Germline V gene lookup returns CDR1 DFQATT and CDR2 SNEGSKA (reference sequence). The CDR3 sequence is CSASTSYSYEQYF. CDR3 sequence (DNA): TGCAGTGCCTCGACTTCCTACTCCTACGAGCAGTACTTC.

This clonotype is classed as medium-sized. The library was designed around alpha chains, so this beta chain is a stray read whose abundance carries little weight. The CDR3 bases are TGTGCCACCAGAAGGACTAGCGGTTCGAACACCGGGGAGCTGTTTTTT. Amino acids: CATRRTSGSNTGELFF. The chain combines TRBV15 with TRBJ2-2, with 10 positions matching TRBD2. V was clipped by 6 bases and J by 0 bases; unmatched bases: 4. Per germline, CDR1 LNHNV and CDR2 YYDKDF (reference sequence). This CDR3 comprises 16 residues.

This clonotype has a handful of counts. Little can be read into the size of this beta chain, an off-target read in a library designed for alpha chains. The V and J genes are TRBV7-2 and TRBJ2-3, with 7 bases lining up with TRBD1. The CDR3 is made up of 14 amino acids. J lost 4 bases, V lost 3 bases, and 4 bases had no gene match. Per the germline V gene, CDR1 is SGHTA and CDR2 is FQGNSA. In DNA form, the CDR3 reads TGTGCCAGCAGCTTCGACAGGGCCGCAGATACGCAGTATTTT. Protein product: CASSFDRAADTQYF.

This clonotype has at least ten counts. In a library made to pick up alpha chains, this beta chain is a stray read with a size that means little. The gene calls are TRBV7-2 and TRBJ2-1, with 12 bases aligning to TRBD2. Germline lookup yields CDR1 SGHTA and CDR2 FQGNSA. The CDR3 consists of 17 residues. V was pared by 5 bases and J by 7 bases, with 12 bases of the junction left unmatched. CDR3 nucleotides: TGTGCCAGCAGCCCTCTAGCGGGAGGGCTAATAATGAATGAGCAGTTCTTC. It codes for CASSPLAGGLIMNEQFF.

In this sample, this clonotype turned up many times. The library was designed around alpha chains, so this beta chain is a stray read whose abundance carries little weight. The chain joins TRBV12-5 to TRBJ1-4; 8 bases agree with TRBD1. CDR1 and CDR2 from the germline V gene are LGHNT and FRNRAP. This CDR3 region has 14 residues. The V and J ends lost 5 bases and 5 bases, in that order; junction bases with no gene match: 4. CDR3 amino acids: CASGLWTGNEKLFF. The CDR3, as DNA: TGTGCTAGTGGTCTTTGGACAGGGAATGAAAAACTGTTTTTT.

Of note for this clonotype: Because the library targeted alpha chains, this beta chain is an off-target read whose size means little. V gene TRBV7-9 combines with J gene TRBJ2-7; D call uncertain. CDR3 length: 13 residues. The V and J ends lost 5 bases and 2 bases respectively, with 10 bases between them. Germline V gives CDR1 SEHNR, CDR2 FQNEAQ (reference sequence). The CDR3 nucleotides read TGTGCCAGCAGCCCTACCCCCACCTACGAGCAGTACTTC. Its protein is CASSPTPTYEQYF.

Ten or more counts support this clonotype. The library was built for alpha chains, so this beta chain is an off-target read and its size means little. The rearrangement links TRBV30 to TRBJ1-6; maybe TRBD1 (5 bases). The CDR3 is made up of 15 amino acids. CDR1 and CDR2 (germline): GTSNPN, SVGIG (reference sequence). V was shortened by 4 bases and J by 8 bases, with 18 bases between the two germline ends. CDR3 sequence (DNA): TGTGCCTGGAAGACAGACCTAAGTGGGGATTCACCCCTCCACTTT. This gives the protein CAWKTDLSGDSPLHF.

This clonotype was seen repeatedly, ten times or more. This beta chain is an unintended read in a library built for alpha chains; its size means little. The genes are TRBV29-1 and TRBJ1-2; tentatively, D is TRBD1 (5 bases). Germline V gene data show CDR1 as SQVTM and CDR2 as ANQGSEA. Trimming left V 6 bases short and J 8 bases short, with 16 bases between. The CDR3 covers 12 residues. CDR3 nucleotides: TGCAGCGTGGAGGGGAGGGAGTGGGGCTACACCTTC. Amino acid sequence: CSVEGREWGYTF.

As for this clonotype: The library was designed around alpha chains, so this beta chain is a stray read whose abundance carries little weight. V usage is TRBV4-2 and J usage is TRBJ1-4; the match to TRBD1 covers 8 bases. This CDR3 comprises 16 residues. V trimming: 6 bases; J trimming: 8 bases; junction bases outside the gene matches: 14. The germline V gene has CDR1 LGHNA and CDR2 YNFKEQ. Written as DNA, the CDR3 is TGTGCCAGCAGTCCAGCGGACAGGGCTTCGAGAGAAAAACTGTTTTTT. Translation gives CASSPADRASREKLFF.

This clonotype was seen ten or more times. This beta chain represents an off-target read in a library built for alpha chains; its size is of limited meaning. DNA of the CDR3: TGTGCCAGCAGCTTAACCCCCCGGGGGGGCACCGGGGAGCTGTTTTTT. This translates into CASSLTPRGGTGELFF. This chain joins TRBV7-2 and TRBJ2-2; 8 positions match TRBD2. V lost 2 bases and J lost 4; bases outside the gene matches: 6. CDR3 length: 16 residues. The germline gives CDR1 SGHTA, CDR2 FQGNSA.

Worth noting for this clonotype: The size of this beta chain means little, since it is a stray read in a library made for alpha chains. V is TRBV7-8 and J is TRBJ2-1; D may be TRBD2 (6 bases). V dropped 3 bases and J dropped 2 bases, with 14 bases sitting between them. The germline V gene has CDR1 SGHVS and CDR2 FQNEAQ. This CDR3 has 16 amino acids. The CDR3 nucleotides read TGTGCCAGCAGCTTGGGGGGAGACTGGACCTACAATGAGCAGTTCTTC. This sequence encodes CASSLGGDWTYNEQFF.

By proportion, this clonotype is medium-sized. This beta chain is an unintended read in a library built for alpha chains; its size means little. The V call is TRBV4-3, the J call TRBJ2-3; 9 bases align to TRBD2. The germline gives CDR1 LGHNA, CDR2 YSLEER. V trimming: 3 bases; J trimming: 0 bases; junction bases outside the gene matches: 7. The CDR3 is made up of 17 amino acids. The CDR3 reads CASSQIASGASTDTQYF. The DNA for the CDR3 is TGCGCCAGCAGCCAGATAGCTAGCGGGGCTAGCACAGATACGCAGTATTTT.

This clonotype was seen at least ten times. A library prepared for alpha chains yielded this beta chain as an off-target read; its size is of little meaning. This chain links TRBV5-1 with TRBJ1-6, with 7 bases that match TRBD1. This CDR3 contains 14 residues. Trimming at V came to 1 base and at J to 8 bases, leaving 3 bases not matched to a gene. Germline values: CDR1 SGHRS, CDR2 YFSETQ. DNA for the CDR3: TGCGCCAGCAGCTTGACAGGGGCGGATTCACCCCTCCACTTT. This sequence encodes CASSLTGADSPLHF.

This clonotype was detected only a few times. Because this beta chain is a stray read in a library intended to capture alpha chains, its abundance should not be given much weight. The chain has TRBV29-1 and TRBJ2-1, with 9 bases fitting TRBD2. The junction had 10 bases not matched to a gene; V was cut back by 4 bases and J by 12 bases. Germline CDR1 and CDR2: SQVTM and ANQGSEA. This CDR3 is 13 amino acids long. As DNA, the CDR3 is TGCAGCGTTGGTGGTAGCGGGAGTTTAGGGCAGTTCTTC. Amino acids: CSVGGSGSLGQFF.

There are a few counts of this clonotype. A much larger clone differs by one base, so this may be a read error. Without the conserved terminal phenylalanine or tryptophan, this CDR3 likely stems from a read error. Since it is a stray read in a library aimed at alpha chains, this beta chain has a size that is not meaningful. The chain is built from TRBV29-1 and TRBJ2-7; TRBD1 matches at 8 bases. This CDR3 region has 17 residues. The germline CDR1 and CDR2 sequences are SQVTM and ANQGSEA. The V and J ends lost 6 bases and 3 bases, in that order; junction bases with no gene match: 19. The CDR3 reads CSVTRIAVLGQDYEQYL. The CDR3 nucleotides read TGCAGCGTCACACGAATAGCCGTCCTGGGACAGGACTACGAGCAGTACTTA.

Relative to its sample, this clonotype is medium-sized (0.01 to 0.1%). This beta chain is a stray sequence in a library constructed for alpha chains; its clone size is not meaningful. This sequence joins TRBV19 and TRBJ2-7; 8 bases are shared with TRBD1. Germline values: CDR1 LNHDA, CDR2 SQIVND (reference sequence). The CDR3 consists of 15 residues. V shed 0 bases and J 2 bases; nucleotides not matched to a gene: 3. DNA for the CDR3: TGTGCCAGTAGTATAGATCGGGACAGGCCCTACGAGCAGTACTTC. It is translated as CASSIDRDRPYEQYF.

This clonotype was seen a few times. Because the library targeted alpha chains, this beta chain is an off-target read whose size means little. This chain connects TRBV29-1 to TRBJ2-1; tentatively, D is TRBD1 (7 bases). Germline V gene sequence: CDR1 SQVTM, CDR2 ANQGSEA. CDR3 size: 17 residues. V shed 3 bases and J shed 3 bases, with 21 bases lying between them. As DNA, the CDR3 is TGCAGCGTTGATGGGGGGACGACAGGGTGGAACTACAATGAGCAGTTCTTC. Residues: CSVDGGTTGWNYNEQFF.

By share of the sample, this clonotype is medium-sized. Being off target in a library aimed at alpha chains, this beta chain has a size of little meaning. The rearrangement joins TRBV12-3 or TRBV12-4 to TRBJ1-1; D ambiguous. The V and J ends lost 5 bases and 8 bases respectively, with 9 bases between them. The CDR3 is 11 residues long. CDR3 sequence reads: CASSLFREAFF. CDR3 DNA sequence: TGTGCCAGCAGTCTTTTCAGGGAAGCTTTCTTT.

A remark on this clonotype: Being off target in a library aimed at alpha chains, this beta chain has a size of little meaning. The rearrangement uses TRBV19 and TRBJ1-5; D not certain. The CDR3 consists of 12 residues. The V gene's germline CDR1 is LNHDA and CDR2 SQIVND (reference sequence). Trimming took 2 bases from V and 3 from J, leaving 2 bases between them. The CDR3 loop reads CASSISNQPQHF. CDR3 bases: TGTGCCAGTAGTATATCCAATCAGCCCCAGCATTTT. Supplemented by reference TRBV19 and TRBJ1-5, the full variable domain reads DGGITQSPKYLFRKEGQNVTLSCEQNLNHDAMYWYRQDPGQGLRLIYYSQIVNDFQKGDIAEGYSVSREKKESFPLTVTSAQKNPTAFYLCASSISNQPQHFGDGTRLSIL.

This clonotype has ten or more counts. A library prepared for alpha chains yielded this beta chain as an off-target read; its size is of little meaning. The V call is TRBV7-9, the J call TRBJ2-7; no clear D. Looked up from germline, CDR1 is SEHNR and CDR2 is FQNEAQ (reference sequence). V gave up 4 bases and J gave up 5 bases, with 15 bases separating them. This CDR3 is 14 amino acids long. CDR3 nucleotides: TGTGCCAGCAGCTACCGGACCGGACGGGACGAGCAGTACTTC. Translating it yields CASSYRTGRDEQYF. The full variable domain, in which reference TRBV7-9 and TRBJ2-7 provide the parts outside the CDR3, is DTGVSQNPRHKITKRGQNVTFRCDPISEHNRLYWYRQTLGQGPEFLTYFQNEAQLEKSRLLSDRFSAERPKGSFSTLEIQRTEQGDSAMYLCASSYRTGRDEQYFGPGTRLTVT.

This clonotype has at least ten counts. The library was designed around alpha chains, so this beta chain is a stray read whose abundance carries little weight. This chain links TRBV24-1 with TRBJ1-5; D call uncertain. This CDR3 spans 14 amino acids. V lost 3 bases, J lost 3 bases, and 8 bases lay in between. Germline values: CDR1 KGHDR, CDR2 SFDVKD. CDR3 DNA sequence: TGTGCCACCAGTGATGGTGTGATCAATCAGCCCCAGCATTTT. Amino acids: CATSDGVINQPQHF.

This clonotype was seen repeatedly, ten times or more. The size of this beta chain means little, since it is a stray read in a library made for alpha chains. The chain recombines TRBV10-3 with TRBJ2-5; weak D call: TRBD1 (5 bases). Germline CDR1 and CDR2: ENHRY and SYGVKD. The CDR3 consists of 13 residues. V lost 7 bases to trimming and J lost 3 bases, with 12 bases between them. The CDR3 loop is CAIKGHSEETQYF. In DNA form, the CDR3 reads TGTGCCATCAAGGGGCATTCGGAAGAGACCCAGTACTTC.

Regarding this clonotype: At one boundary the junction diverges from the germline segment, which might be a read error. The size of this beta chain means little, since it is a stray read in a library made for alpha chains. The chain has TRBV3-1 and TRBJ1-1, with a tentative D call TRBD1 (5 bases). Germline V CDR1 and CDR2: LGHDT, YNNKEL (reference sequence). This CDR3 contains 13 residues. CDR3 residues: CVSSSTGGTEAFF. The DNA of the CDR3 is TGTGTCAGCAGCTCGACGGGGGGGACTGAAGCTTTCTTT.

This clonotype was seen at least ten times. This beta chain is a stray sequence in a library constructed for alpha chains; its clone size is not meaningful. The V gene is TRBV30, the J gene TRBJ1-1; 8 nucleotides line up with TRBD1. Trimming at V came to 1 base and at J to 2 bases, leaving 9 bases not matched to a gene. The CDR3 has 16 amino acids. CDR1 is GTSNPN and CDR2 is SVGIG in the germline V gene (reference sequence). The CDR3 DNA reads TGTGCCTGGAGTGGCTCCGAGACAGGGGCAAACACTGAAGCTTTCTTT. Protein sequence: CAWSGSETGANTEAFF.

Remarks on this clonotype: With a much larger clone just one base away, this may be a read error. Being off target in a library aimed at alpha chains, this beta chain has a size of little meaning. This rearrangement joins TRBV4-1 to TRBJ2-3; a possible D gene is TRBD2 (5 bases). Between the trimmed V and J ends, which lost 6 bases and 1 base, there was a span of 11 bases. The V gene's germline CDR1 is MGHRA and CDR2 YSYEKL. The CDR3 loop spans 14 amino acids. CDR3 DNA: TGCGCCAGCAGGGACTTAGGTGGCACAGATACGCAGTATTTT. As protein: CASRDLGGTDTQYF.

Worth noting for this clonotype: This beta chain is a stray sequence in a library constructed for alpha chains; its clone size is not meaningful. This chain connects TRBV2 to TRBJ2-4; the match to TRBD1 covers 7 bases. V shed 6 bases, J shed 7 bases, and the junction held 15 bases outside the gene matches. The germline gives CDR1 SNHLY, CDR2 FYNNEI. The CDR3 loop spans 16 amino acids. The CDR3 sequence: CASSANRGPALNIQYF. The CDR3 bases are TGTGCCAGCAGCGCAAACAGGGGCCCGGCCTTGAACATTCAGTACTTC.

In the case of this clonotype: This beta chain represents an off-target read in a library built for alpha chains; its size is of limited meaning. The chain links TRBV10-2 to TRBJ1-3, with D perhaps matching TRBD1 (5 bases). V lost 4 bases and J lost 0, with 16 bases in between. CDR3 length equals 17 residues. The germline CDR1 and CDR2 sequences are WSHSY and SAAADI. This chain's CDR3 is CASSGPGRLSSGNTIYF. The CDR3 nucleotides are TGCGCCAGCAGTGGTCCGGGACGCCTAAGCTCTGGAAACACCATATATTTT.

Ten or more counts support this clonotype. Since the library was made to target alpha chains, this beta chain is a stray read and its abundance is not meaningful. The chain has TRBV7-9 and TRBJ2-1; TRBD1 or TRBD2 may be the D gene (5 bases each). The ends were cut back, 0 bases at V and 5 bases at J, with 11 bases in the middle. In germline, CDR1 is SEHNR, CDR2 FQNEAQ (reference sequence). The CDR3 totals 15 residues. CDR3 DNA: TGTGCCAGCAGCTTAGCCCCGAGGGGCCACAATGAGCAGTTCTTC. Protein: CASSLAPRGHNEQFF.

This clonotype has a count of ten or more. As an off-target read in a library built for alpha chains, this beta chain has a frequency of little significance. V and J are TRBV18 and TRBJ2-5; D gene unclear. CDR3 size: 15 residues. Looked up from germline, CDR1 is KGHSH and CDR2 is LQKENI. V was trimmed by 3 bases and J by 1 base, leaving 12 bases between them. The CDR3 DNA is TGTGCCAGCTCACCCTCGGCTTCAGTCCAAGAGACCCAGTACTTC. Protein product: CASSPSASVQETQYF.

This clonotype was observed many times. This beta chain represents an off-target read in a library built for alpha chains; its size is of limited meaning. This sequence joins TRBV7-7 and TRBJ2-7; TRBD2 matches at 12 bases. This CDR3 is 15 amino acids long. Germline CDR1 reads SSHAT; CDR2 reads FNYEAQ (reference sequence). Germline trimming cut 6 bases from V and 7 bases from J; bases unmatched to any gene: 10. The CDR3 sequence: CASSFLAGGPGEQYF. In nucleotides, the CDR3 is TGTGCCAGCAGTTTTCTAGCGGGAGGGCCAGGGGAGCAGTACTTC.

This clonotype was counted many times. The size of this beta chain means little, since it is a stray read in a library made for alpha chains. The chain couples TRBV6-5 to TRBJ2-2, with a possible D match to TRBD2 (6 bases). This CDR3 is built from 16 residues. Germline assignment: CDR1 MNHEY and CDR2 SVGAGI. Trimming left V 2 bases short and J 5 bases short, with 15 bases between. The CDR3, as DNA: TGTGCCAGCAGTTACGTCTGGGACTCCCCGACCGGGGAGCTGTTTTTT. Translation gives CASSYVWDSPTGELFF.